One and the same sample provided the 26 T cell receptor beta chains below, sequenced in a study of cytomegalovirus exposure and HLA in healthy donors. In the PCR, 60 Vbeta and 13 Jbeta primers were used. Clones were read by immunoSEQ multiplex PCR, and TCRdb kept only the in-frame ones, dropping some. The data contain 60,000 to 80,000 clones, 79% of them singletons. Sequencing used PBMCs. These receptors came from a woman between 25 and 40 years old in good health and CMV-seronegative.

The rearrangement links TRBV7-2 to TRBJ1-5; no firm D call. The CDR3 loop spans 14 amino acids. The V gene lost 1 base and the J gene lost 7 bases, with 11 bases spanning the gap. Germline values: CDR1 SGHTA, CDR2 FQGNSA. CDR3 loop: CASSLDGSRQPQHF. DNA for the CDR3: TGTGCCAGCAGCTTAGATGGTTCACGGCAGCCCCAGCATTTT.

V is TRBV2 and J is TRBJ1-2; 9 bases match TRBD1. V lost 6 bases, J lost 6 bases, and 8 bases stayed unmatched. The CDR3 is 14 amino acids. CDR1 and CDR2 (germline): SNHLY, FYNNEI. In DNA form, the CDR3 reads TGTGCCAGCAGCAGACAGGGGGGTAAGGATGGCTACACCTTC. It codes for CASSRQGGKDGYTF.

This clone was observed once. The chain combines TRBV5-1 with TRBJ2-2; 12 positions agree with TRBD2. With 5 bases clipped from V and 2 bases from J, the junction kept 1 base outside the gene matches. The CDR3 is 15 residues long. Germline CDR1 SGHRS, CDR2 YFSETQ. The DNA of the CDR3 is TGCGCCAGCAGACTAGCGGGGGGAAACACCGGGGAGCTGTTTTTT. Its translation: CASRLAGGNTGELFF.

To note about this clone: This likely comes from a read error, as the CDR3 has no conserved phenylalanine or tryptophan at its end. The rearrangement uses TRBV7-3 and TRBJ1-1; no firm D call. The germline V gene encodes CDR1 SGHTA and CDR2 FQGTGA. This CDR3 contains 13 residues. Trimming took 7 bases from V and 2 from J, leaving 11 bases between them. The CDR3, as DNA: TGTGCCAGCACCGCGGCCGGTAACACTGAAGCTTTCCTT. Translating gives CASTAAGNTEAFL.

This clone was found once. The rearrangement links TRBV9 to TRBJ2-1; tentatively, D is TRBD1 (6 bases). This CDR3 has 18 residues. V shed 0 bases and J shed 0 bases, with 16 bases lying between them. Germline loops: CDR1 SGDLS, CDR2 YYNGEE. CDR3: CASSVGGSRGSSYNEQFF. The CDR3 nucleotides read TGTGCCAGCAGCGTAGGAGGTTCCAGGGGAAGCTCCTACAATGAGCAGTTCTTC.

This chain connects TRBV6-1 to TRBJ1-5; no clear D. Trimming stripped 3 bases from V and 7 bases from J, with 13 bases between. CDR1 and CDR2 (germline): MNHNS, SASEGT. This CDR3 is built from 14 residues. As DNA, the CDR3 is TGTGCCAGCAGTGACAGGACGGGGAGACAGCCCCAGCATTTT. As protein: CASSDRTGRQPQHF.

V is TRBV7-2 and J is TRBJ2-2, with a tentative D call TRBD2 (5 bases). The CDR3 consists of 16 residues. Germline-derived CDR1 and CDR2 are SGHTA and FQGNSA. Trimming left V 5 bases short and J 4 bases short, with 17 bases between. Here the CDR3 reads CASSLFEGAGTGELFF. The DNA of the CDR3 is TGTGCCAGCAGCCTCTTTGAGGGAGCTGGCACCGGGGAGCTGTTTTTT.

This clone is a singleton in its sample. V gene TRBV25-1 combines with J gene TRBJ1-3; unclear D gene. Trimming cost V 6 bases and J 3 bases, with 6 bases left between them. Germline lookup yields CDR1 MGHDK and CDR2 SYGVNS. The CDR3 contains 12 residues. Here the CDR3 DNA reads TGTGCCAGCAGCCTCCTTGGAAACACCATATATTTT. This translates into CASSLLGNTIYF. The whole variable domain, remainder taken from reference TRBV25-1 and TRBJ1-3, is EADIYQTPRYLVIGTGKKITLECSQTMGHDKMYWYQQDPGMELHLIHYSYGVNSTEKGDLSSESTVSRIRTEHFPLTLESARPSHTSQYLCASSLLGNTIYFGEGSWLTVV.

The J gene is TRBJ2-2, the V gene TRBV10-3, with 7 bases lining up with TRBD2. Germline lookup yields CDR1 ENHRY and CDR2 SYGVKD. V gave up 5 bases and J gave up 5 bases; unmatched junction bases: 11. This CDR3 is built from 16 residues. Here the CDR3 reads CAISPARGRETGELFF. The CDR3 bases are TGTGCCATCAGTCCCGCCCGGGGGAGGGAAACCGGGGAGCTGTTTTTT.

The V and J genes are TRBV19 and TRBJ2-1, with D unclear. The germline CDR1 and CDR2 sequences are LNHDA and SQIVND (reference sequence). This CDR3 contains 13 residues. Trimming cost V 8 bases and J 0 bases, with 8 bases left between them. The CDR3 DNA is TGTGCCAGTGGAGTGAGCTCCTACAATGAGCAGTTCTTC. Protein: CASGVSSYNEQFF.

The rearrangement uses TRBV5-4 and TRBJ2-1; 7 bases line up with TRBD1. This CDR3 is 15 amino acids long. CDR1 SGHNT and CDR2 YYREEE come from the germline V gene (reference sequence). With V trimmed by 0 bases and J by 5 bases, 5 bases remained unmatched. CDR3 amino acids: CASSLGDSPNNEQFF. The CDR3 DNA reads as TGTGCCAGCAGCTTGGGGGACAGCCCAAACAATGAGCAGTTCTTC. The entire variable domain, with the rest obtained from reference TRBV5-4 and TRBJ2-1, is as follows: ETGVTQSPTHLIKTRGQQVTLRCSSQSGHNTVSWYQQALGQGPQFIFQYYREEENGRGNFPPRFSGLQFPNYSSELNVNALELDDSALYLCASSLGDSPNNEQFFGPGTRLTVL.

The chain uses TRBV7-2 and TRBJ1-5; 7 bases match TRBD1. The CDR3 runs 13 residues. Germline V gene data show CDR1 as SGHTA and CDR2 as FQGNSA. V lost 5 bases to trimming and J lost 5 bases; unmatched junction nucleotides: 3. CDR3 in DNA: TGTGCCAGCAGCGTCAGGGGGGATCAGCCCCAGCATTTT. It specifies CASSVRGDQPQHF.

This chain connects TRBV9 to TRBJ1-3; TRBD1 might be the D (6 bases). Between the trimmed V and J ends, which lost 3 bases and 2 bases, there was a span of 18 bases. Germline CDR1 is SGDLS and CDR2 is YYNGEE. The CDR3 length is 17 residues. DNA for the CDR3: TGTGCCAGCAGCGCCGAGACGGGGGGCTATACTGGAAACACCATATATTTT. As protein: CASSAETGGYTGNTIYF.

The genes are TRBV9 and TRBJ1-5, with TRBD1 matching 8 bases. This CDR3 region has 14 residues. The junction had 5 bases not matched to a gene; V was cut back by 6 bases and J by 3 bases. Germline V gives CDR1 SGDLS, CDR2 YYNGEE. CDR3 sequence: CASNGGQVNQPQHF. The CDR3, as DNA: TGTGCCAGCAACGGGGGACAGGTCAATCAGCCCCAGCATTTT.

The CDR3 sequence: CASSWAGSGRVDTQYF. CDR3 nucleotide sequence: TGTGCCAGCAGTTGGGCCGGGAGCGGGAGGGTAGATACGCAGTATTTT. The chain couples TRBV6-6 to TRBJ2-3, with TRBD2 matching over 10 bases. From germline, CDR1 is MNHNY and CDR2 SVGAGI (reference sequence). V trimming: 4 bases; J trimming: 5 bases; junction bases outside the gene matches: 9. CDR3 length: 16 residues.

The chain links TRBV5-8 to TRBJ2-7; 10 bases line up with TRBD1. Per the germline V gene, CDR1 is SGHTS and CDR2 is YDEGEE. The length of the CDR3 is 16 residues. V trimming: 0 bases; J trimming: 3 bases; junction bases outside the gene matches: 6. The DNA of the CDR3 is TGTGCCAGCAGCTTGGAGTGGGGGACAGGGGACTACGAGCAGTACGTC. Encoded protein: CASSLEWGTGDYEQYV.

CDR3 residues: CASSLSAGNYEQYF. In DNA, the CDR3 is TGTGCCAGCAGTTTATCTGCGGGGAACTACGAGCAGTACTTC. J is TRBJ2-7 and V is TRBV27; TRBD2 is a possible D gene (6 bases). The CDR3 contains 14 residues. V gave up 0 bases and J gave up 3 bases, with 9 bases separating them. Per the germline V gene, CDR1 is MNHEY and CDR2 is SMNVEV (reference sequence).

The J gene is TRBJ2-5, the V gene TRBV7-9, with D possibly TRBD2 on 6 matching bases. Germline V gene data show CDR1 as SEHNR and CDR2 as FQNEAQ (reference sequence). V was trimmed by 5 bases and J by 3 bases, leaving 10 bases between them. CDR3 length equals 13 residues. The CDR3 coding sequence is TGTGCCAGCAGCGGGACGGGGGAAGAGACCCAGTACTTC. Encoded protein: CASSGTGEETQYF.

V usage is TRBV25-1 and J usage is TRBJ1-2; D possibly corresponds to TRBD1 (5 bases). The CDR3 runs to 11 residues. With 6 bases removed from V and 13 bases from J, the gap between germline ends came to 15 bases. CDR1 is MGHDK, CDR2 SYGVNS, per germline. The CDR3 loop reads CASSGGAAATF. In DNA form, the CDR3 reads TGTGCCAGCAGCGGGGGTGCCGCCGCCACCTTC.

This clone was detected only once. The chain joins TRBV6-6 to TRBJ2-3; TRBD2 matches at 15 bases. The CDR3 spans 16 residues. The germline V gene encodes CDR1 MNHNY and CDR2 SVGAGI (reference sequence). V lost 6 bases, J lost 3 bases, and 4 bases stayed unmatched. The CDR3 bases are TGTGCCAGCAGGACCGGACTAGCGGGAGGGACAGATACGCAGTATTTT. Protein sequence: CASRTGLAGGTDTQYF.

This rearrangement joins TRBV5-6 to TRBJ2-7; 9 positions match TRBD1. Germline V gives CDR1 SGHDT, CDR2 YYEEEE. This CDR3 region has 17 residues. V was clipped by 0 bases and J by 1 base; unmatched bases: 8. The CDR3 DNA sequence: TGTGCCAGCAGCTTGGCCCTTACAGGGGGCGAATCCTACGAGCAGTACTTC. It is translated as CASSLALTGGESYEQYF.

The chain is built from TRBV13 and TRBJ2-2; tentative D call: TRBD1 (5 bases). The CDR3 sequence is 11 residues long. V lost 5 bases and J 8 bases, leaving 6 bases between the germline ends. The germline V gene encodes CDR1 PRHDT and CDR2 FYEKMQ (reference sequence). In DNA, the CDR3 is TGTGCCAGCAGCAAGGGGGGGGAGCTGTTTTTT. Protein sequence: CASSKGGELFF.

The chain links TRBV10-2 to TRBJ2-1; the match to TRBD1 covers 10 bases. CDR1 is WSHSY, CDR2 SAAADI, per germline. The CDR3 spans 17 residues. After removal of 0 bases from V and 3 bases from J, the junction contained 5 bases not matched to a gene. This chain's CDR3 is CASSESKRDRGYNEQFF. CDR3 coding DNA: TGCGCCAGCAGTGAGTCTAAAAGGGACAGGGGCTACAATGAGCAGTTCTTC.

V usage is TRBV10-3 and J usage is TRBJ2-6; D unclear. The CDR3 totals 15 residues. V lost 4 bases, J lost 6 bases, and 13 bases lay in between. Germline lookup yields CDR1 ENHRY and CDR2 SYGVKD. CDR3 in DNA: TGTGCCATCAGTGCGGTCTCTTCTATGGCCAACGTCCTGACTTTC. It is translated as CAISAVSSMANVLTF.

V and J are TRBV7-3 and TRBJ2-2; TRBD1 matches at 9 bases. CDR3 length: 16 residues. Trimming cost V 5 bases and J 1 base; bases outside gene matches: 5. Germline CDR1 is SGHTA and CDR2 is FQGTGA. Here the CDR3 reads CASSPWDRENTGELFF. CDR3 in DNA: TGTGCCAGCAGCCCCTGGGACAGGGAGAACACCGGGGAGCTGTTTTTT.

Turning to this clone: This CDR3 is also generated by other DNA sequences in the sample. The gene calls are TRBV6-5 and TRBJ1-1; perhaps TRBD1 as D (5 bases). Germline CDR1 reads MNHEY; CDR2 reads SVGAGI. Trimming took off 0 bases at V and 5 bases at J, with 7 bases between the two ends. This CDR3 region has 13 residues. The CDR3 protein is CASSYSGGTEAFF. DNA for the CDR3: TGTGCCAGCAGTTACTCTGGGGGGACTGAAGCTTTCTTT.